The sequence of this TCR beta chain was determined in a study of shared clonotypes between healthy human individuals. Regarding the study as a whole: Sample collection involved blood only; tissue repertoires are likely different. It was the few donors that limited the genetic and exposure-history diversity represented. Memory subsets generally showed lower estimated richness than naive subsets.

This clone came up a few times. Its antigen is unknown. V lost 3 bases to trimming and J lost 16 bases, with 19 bases between them. CDR3 length equals 14 residues. The germline V gene has CDR1 MGHRA and CDR2 YSYEKL. Naive CD45RA+ and memory CD45RA-negative subsets were split from CD4+ cells. The repertoire was sequenced with immunoSEQ multiplex PCR; TCRdb's copy has only in-frame clones and lacks some. Of about 2 million clones listed, 85% to 95% are singletons. Material for sequencing was naive CD4+ T cells sorted from blood. Subset of the sample: CD45RA+ positively selected. The chain recombines TRBV4-1 with TRBJ1-6, with D perhaps TRBD1 (6 bases). The TCR comes from a man younger than 35 in good health. As DNA, the CDR3 is TGCGCCAGCAGCCAGCCGGGACAAAGAAAGGGACTCCACTTT. Its translation is CASSQPGQRKGLHF.